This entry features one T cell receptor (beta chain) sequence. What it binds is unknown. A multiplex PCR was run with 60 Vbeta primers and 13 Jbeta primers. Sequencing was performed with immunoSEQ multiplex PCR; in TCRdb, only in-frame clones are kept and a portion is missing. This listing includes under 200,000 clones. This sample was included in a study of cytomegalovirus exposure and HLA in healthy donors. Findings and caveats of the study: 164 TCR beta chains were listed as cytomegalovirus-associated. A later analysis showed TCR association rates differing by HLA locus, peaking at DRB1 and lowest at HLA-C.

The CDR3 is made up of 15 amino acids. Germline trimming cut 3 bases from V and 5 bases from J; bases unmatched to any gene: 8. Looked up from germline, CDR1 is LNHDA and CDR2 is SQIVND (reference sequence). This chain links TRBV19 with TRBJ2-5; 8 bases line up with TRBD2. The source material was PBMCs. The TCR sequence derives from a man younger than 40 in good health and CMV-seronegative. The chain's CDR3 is CASSIVAGGLETQYF. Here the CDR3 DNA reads TGTGCCAGTAGTATCGTGGCGGGGGGCCTCGAGACCCAGTACTTC.